These 7 T cell receptor beta chains were all obtained from the same sample, sequenced in a study of T cell changes during pregnancy in multiple sclerosis. Sequenced by immunoSEQ multiplex PCR; TCRdb stores in-frame clones only, minus some. The sample contains roughly 41,000 clones, roughly 94% of which appear only once. The sample was peripheral blood, taken in the third trimester of pregnancy. The receptors originated from a female donor with multiple sclerosis, enrolled in a pregnancy study.

The genes are TRBV5-4 and TRBJ2-2, with 7 bases lining up with TRBD2. Germline CDR1 and CDR2: SGHNT and YYREEE (reference sequence). The CDR3 sequence is 16 residues long. J gave up 2 bases and V 1 base, and 5 bases lay outside the gene matches. CDR3 amino acids: CASSLHRGVNTGELFF. For the CDR3, the DNA is TGTGCCAGCAGCTTGCACCGGGGGGTCAACACCGGGGAGCTGTTTTTT.

This clone was detected only once. Other DNA sequences from this sample encode an identical CDR3 as well. The CDR3 DNA reads TGTGCCAGCAGTTATTGGGAACTAGCCGGGACCGGGGAGCTGTTTTTT. This translates into CASSYWELAGTGELFF. The chain couples TRBV6-5 to TRBJ2-2; tentatively, D is TRBD2 (6 bases). Germline V gene data show CDR1 as MNHEY and CDR2 as SVGAGI. CDR3 size: 16 residues. V shed 3 bases and J shed 5 bases, with 16 bases lying between them.

The chain recombines TRBV30 with TRBJ1-2; no firm D call. With 3 bases removed from V and 0 bases from J, the gap between germline ends came to 17 bases. Germline V lookup: CDR1 GTSNPN, CDR2 SVGIG (reference sequence). CDR3 length: 16 amino acids. CDR3: CAWSAKKLLANYGYTF. The DNA for the CDR3 is TGTGCCTGGAGCGCAAAAAAACTGTTAGCTAACTATGGCTACACCTTC. Based on the CDR3 plus reference TRBV30 and TRBJ1-2, the full variable domain is SQTIHQWPATLVQPVGSPLSLECTVEGTSNPNLYWYRQAAGRGLQLLFYSVGIGQISSEVPQNLSASRPQDRQFILSSKKLLLSDSGFYLCAWSAKKLLANYGYTFGSGTRLTVV.

V gene TRBV4-3 combines with J gene TRBJ2-5, with TRBD2 identical over 11 bases. Per germline, CDR1 LGHNA and CDR2 YSLEER. The CDR3 runs 17 residues. Trimming at V came to 2 bases and at J to 1 base, leaving 6 bases not matched to a gene. In nucleotides, the CDR3 is TGCGCCAGCAGCCAACGCAAGACTAGCGGGGCCCAAGAGACCCAGTACTTC. Encoded protein: CASSQRKTSGAQETQYF.

The V call is TRBV5-1, the J call TRBJ1-1, with a tentative D call TRBD1 (6 bases). Germline V gene sequence: CDR1 SGHRS, CDR2 YFSETQ. This CDR3 is built from 15 residues. Trimming stripped 2 bases from V and 0 bases from J, with 11 bases between. This chain's CDR3 is CASSFVSGVNTEAFF. The CDR3 region has the DNA TGCGCCAGCAGCTTTGTGTCAGGGGTGAACACTGAAGCTTTCTTT.

The J gene is TRBJ1-2, the V gene TRBV27; 8 nucleotides agree with TRBD1. Germline V gene data show CDR1 as MNHEY and CDR2 as SMNVEV (reference sequence). The junction had 11 bases not matched to a gene; V was cut back by 6 bases and J by 5 bases. The CDR3 spans 15 residues. The CDR3 spells CASRGNRGSLYGYTF. The CDR3 DNA is TGTGCCAGCAGGGGCAACAGGGGGTCTTTGTATGGCTACACCTTC.

The J gene is TRBJ2-7, the V gene TRBV7-8; TRBD1 matches 8 bases. V was pared by 5 bases and J by 6 bases, with 9 bases of the junction left unmatched. The V gene's germline CDR1 is SGHVS and CDR2 FQNEAQ. The CDR3 is 14 residues long. CDR3 DNA: TGTGCCAGCAGCGTCTCGGACAGGGCTTCCGAGCAGTACTTC. It encodes CASSVSDRASEQYF. Together with reference TRBV7-8 and TRBJ2-7, the CDR3 gives the full variable domain: GAGVSQSPRYKVAKRGQDVALRCDPISGHVSLFWYQQALGQGPEFLTYFQNEAQLDKSGLPSDRFFAERPEGSVSTLKIQRTQQEDSAVYLCASSVSDRASEQYFGPGTRLTVT.